Listed here are 22 T cell receptor beta chains from one sample, sequenced in a study of blood T cell repertoires in COVID-19. Libraries were prepared by immunoSEQ multiplex PCR; TCRdb keeps only in-frame clonotypes and omits some of them. Here the sample spans fewer than 250,000 clones, approximately 80% being singletons. The sample comprised peripheral blood. The receptors come from a woman between 65 and 79 years old with acute or convalescent COVID-19.

DNA for the CDR3: TGTGCCAGCAGCTTGGTTCCACTACAAGAGACCCAGTACTTC. This codes for CASSLVPLQETQYF. The chain joins TRBV5-6 to TRBJ2-5; unclear D gene. The CDR3 extends over 14 amino acids. In germline, CDR1 is SGHDT, CDR2 YYEEEE. V lost 0 bases to trimming and J lost 2 bases, with 8 bases between them. Full variable domain (remainder filled in from reference TRBV5-6 and TRBJ2-5): DAGVTQSPTHLIKTRGQQVTLRCSPKSGHDTVSWYQQALGQGPQFIFQYYEEEERQRGNFPDRFSGHQFPNYSSELNVNALLLGDSALYLCASSLVPLQETQYFGPGTRLLVL.

The V call is TRBV27, the J call TRBJ2-3; 11 nucleotides align to TRBD2. The CDR3 consists of 18 residues. Per germline, CDR1 MNHEY and CDR2 SMNVEV (reference sequence). V shed 2 bases, J shed 0 bases, and the junction held 7 bases outside the gene matches. The CDR3 region has the DNA TGTGCCAGCAGTTTAGGGTTGCTAGCGGGGGGTAGCACAGATACGCAGTATTTT. As protein: CASSLGLLAGGSTDTQYF.

This chain connects TRBV19 to TRBJ1-1; D call uncertain. With 1 base removed from V and 0 bases from J, the gap between germline ends came to 9 bases. CDR1 is LNHDA and CDR2 is SQIVND in the germline V gene (reference sequence). The length of the CDR3 is 15 residues. In DNA, the CDR3 is TGTGCCAGTAGTATAGGCCCCACAGTGAACACTGAAGCTTTCTTT. Translated: CASSIGPTVNTEAFF.

The table lists this clone with a count of one. The genes are TRBV3-1 (or the pseudogene TRBV3-2) and TRBJ1-2, with 11 bases identical to TRBD1. The trim removed 5 bases at V and 0 bases at J, leaving 5 bases unmatched. The CDR3 extends over 16 amino acids. CDR1 and CDR2 from the germline V gene are LGHDT and YNNKEL (reference sequence). CDR3 residues: CASSFGTGGSNYGYTF. The CDR3 DNA sequence: TGTGCCAGCAGCTTCGGGACAGGGGGTTCTAACTATGGCTACACCTTC.

V is TRBV5-4 and J is TRBJ2-1; 8 bases align to TRBD2. This CDR3 is built from 19 residues. CDR1 is SGHNT, CDR2 YYREEE, per germline (reference sequence). Losses at the gene ends were 0 bases for V and 0 bases for J; bases not matched to a gene: 11. The DNA of the CDR3 is TGTGCCAGCAGCTTGGGTTCGGCTAGCGGGTCGAGCTCCTACAATGAGCAGTTCTTC. Its translation: CASSLGSASGSSSYNEQFF.

This rearrangement joins TRBV5-5 to TRBJ1-5, with D maybe TRBD1 (5 bases). The CDR3 is 14 amino acids. V lost 0 bases, J lost 7 bases, and 11 bases lay in between. The germline V gene encodes CDR1 SGHKS and CDR2 YYEKEE (reference sequence). DNA for the CDR3: TGTGCCAGCAGCTTGGCCAGGGTAGACCAGCCCCAGCATTTT. This translates into CASSLARVDQPQHF.

As for this clone: One junction end does not reproduce the germline sequence, and a read error may be involved. The chain couples TRBV5-6 to TRBJ2-5; a weak D match, TRBD1 (6 bases). Germline V CDR1 and CDR2: SGHDT, YYEEEE. The CDR3 has 14 residues. The CDR3 reads CASSEDRFQEAQYF. The CDR3 coding sequence is TGTGCCAGCAGCGAAGACAGGTTCCAAGAGGCCCAGTACTTC.

The rearrangement joins TRBV10-1 to TRBJ1-6, with unresolved D. The V and J ends lost 5 bases and 3 bases respectively, with 5 bases between them. The CDR3 length is 13 residues. Per germline, CDR1 WNHNN and CDR2 SYGVQD (reference sequence). CDR3 protein: CASSSGYNSPLHF. For the CDR3, the DNA is TGCGCCAGCAGTTCAGGCTATAATTCACCCCTCCACTTT.

The rearrangement uses TRBV5-1 and TRBJ1-1; perhaps TRBD1 as D (6 bases). The CDR3 runs 14 residues. The germline CDR1 and CDR2 sequences are SGHRS and YFSETQ. V lost 2 bases to trimming and J lost 3 bases, with 11 bases between them. CDR3 coding DNA: TGCGCCAGCAGCTTAGCGGACAGAGACACTGAAGCTTTCTTT. Protein product: CASSLADRDTEAFF.

V is TRBV5-1 and J is TRBJ1-5; 8 nucleotides agree with TRBD1. This CDR3 has 14 amino acids. V lost 4 bases and J lost 5; bases outside the gene matches: 5. Germline V gene sequence: CDR1 SGHRS, CDR2 YFSETQ. Here the CDR3 DNA reads TGCGCCAGCAGCCGCGGACAGGGAGATCAGCCCCAGCATTTT. Protein product: CASSRGQGDQPQHF.

J is TRBJ1-1 and V is TRBV6-1, with D possibly being TRBD1 (5 bases). The V gene lost 3 bases and the J gene lost 1 base, with 15 bases spanning the gap. The CDR3 is 16 residues long. Germline assignment: CDR1 MNHNS and CDR2 SASEGT. CDR3 bases: TGTGCCAGCAGTGACCCCTGGGGCTCTTCGAACACTGAAGCTTTCTTT. Its translation: CASSDPWGSSNTEAFF.

V usage is TRBV3-1 (or the pseudogene TRBV3-2) and J usage is TRBJ2-2; 8 bases line up with TRBD1. The ends lost 7 bases at V and 1 base at J; junction bases unmatched: 8. CDR1 and CDR2 from the germline V gene are LGHDT and YNNKEL (reference sequence). The CDR3 is made up of 16 amino acids. CDR3 sequence reads: CASTPRGTGNTGELFF. The CDR3 DNA follows: TGTGCCAGCACCCCCCGAGGGACAGGGAACACCGGGGAGCTGTTTTTT.

The CDR3 DNA follows: TGTGCCAGCTCACCAGGCGGGGGTCCTTCTGGCTACACCTTC. Translation gives CASSPGGGPSGYTF. The chain recombines TRBV18 with TRBJ1-2; a weak D match, TRBD1 (5 bases). Trimming pared 2 bases from V and 7 bases from J, leaving 14 bases between. CDR3 length equals 14 residues. Germline assignment: CDR1 KGHSH and CDR2 LQKENI.

The V and J genes are TRBV19 and TRBJ2-1, with D possibly TRBD1 on 6 matching bases. Trimming stripped 3 bases from V and 7 bases from J, with 13 bases between. Germline V gene data show CDR1 as LNHDA and CDR2 as SQIVND (reference sequence). The CDR3 covers 14 residues. The CDR3 here is CASSIQGIGNEQFF. DNA for the CDR3: TGTGCCAGTAGTATTCAGGGGATTGGAAATGAGCAGTTCTTC.

The rearrangement joins TRBV29-1 to TRBJ2-3; D unresolved. CDR1 SQVTM and CDR2 ANQGSEA come from the germline V gene. V shed 4 bases and J shed 3 bases, with 14 bases lying between them. The CDR3 spans 14 residues. CDR3 sequence: CSVAWSAQTDTQYF. CDR3 in DNA: TGCAGCGTTGCATGGAGCGCTCAGACAGATACGCAGTATTTT.

This chain connects TRBV7-2 to TRBJ1-1; maybe TRBD1 (5 bases). Trimming left V 4 bases short and J 4 bases short, with 13 bases between. The CDR3 totals 14 residues. CDR1 SGHTA and CDR2 FQGNSA come from the germline V gene. The chain's CDR3 is CTSSWGTAGTEAFF. The CDR3 nucleotides are TGTACCAGCAGCTGGGGGACTGCGGGCACTGAAGCTTTCTTT. The entire variable domain, with the rest obtained from reference TRBV7-2 and TRBJ1-1, is as follows: GAGVSQSPSNKVTEKGKDVELRCDPISGHTALYWYRQSLGQGLEFLIYFQGNSAPDKSGLPSDRFSAERTGGSVSTLTIQRTQQEDSAVYLCTSSWGTAGTEAFFGQGTRLTVV.

The sample holds one count of this clone. The V gene is TRBV7-9, the J gene TRBJ2-4; D is undetermined. V shed 5 bases and J shed 6 bases, with 14 bases lying between them. The CDR3 totals 14 residues. Germline V CDR1 and CDR2: SEHNR, FQNEAQ (reference sequence). The CDR3 DNA is TGTGCCAGCAGCCCCCTAGTGTTGGTAAACATTCAGTACTTC. Translating gives CASSPLVLVNIQYF.

The V gene is TRBV6-5, the J gene TRBJ1-4; 8 nucleotides align to TRBD1. CDR3 length: 15 residues. Per germline, CDR1 MNHEY and CDR2 SVGAGI. Trimming took 6 bases from V and 5 from J; bases not matched to a gene: 8. CDR3 sequence: CASRLSGGGNEKLFF. The CDR3 nucleotides are TGTGCCAGCAGGCTATCAGGGGGCGGGAATGAAAAACTGTTTTTT.

The rearrangement uses TRBV6-6 and TRBJ1-1, with a tentative D call TRBD1 (5 bases). The CDR3 totals 13 residues. Trimming pared 6 bases from V and 5 bases from J, leaving 13 bases between. The germline CDR1 and CDR2 sequences are MNHNY and SVGAGI (reference sequence). The DNA for the CDR3 is TGTGCCAGCAGACCTCTCGGGGGGACTGAAGCTTTCTTT. It codes for CASRPLGGTEAFF.

The chain combines TRBV5-5 with TRBJ1-5, with a tentative D call TRBD1 (5 bases). The germline gives CDR1 SGHKS, CDR2 YYEKEE (reference sequence). The V gene lost 4 bases and the J gene lost 0 bases, with 11 bases spanning the gap. The CDR3 is 15 residues long. In DNA form, the CDR3 reads TGTGCCAGCAGCCCGACAGATAGTAGCAATCAGCCCCAGCATTTT. Its translation is CASSPTDSSNQPQHF. The variable domain in full, completed from reference TRBV5-5 and TRBJ1-5, reads DAGVTQSPTHLIKTRGQQVTLRCSPISGHKSVSWYQQVLGQGPQFIFQYYEKEERGRGNFPDRFSARQFPNYSSELNVNALLLGDSALYLCASSPTDSSNQPQHFGDGTRLSIL.

The rearrangement links TRBV19 to TRBJ1-2, with D possibly being TRBD1 (6 bases). The CDR3 extends over 13 amino acids. Germline-derived CDR1 and CDR2 are LNHDA and SQIVND (reference sequence). V lost 10 bases, J lost 0 bases, and 12 bases lay in between. The CDR3 region has the DNA TGTGCCATCCGGGACACAACTAACTATGGCTACACCTTC. Its translation: CAIRDTTNYGYTF.

The chain uses TRBV7-8 and TRBJ2-1; D may be TRBD2 (6 bases). The germline V and J ends were trimmed by 0 bases and 1 base, with 13 bases remaining between them. Germline loops: CDR1 SGHVS, CDR2 FQNEAQ. The CDR3 length is 17 residues. The CDR3 DNA follows: TGTGCCAGCAGCTTAGCGTATGGAGGGGAGTCCTACAATGAGCAGTTCTTC. It yields the protein CASSLAYGGESYNEQFF.